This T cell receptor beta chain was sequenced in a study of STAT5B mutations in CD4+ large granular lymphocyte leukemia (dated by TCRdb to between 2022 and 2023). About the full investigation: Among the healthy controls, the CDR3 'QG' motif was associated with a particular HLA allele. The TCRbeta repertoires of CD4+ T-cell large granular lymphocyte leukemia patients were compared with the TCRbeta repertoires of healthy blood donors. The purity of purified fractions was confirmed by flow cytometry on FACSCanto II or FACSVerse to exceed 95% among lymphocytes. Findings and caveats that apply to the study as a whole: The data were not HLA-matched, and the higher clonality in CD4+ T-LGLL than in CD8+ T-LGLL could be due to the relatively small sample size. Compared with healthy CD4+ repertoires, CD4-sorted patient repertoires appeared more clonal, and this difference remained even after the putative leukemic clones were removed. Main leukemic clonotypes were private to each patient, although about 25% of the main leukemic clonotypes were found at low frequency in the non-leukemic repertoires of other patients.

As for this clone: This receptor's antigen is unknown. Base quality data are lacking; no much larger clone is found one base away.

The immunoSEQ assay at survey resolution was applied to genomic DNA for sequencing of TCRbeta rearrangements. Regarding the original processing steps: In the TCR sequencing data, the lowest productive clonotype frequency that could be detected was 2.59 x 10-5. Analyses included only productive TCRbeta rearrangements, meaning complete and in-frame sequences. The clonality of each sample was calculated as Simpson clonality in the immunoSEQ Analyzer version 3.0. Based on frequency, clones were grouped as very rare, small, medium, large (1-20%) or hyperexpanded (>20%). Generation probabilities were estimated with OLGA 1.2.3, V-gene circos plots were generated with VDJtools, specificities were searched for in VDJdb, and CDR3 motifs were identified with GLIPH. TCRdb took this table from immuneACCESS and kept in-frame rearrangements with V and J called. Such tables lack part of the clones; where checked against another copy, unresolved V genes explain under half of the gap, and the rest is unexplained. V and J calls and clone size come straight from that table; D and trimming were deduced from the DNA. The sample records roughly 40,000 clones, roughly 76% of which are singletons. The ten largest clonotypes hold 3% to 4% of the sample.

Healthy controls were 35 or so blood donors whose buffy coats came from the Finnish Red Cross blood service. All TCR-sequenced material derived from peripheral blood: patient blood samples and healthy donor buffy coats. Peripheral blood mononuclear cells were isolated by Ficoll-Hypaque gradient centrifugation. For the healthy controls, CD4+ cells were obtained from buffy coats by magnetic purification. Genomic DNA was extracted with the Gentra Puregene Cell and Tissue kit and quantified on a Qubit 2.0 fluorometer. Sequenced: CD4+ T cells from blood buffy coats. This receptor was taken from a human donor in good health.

Read as DNA, the sequence is TGTGCCAGCAGGTCACAGGGTCGGGAGCAGTACTTC. The resulting protein is CASRSQGREQYF. The chain is made from TRBV6-6 and TRBJ2-7, with a weak D call of TRBD1 (6 bases match). Reading from cysteine to phenylalanine, the CDR3 counts 12 amino acids. Just CDR3 DNA is preserved here, 36 bases in frame from base 1. V was cut back by 6 bases and J by 7 bases, leaving a gap of 13 bases between them. According to the germline V gene (reference sequence), CDR1 reads MNHNY and CDR2 reads SVGAGI.